Sequencing of this T cell receptor (beta chain) was carried out in a study of technical replicates of blood from several donors. The data were produced by immunoSEQ multiplex PCR, yet TCRdb's version contains in-frame clones alone and is incomplete. The sample carries 60,000 to 65,000 clones, 86% recorded once. Sequences were obtained from PBMCs. The source is a human donor in good health. Some clones in this sample may be carry-over from other donors' samples.

CDR3 nucleotides: TGTGCCAGCAGCCCCTGGGCTAGCGGGGAGGTAGATACGCAGTATTTT. It codes for CASSPWASGEVDTQYF. The chain employs TRBV5-4 and TRBJ2-3, with TRBD2 matching over 9 bases. Trimming took 4 bases from V and 5 from J; bases not matched to a gene: 11. This CDR3 is built from 16 residues. Germline lookup yields CDR1 SGHNT and CDR2 YYREEE (reference sequence).